This record covers a single T cell receptor (beta chain). The antigen this receptor binds is unknown. There are no base qualities to consult, and no much larger clone falls within one base. V and J are truncated by 7 bases and 1 base respectively, leaving an intervening sequence of 7 bases. The CDR3 runs 13 residues from the cysteine to the phenylalanine. Only the CDR3 part of the read is kept: 39 bases, read in frame from the first base. Taken from the germline V gene, the CDR1 and CDR2 loops are LGHNA and YSLEER. The library was prepared using the immunoSEQ multiplex PCR assay. For the multiplex PCR, a mixture combining 60 forward primers for TCR Vbeta segments and 13 reverse primers for TCR Jbeta segments was used. The CDR3 region of rearranged TCR beta genes was amplified from genomic DNA with a multiplex PCR assay. On the Illumina HiSeq System, the amplified TCR beta libraries were sequenced as 87-base-pair reads. The source study handled its data this way. A later analysis counted tens of millions of unique TCR beta chains across the 690 or so repertoires, and 10 million to 11 million of these chains were shared by at least two donors. Raw reads were error-corrected and collapsed into unique sequences by a nearest-neighbor algorithm in which closely related sequences were merged to remove PCR and sequencing errors. V, D and J gene segments were assigned by aligning CDR3 sequences to IMGT reference sequences. For a sequence to be retained, at least a six-nucleotide match to both a V gene segment and a J gene segment was required. Rearrangements were called productive when the CDR3 lacked stop codons and stayed in frame with V and J; all others were non-productive. CDR3 was defined according to IMGT convention as the region running from the second conserved V-encoded cysteine to the conserved J-encoded phenylalanine. In an earlier analysis of roughly 610 of the donors, sequences lacking an unambiguous match to a single V gene segment were excluded. In an earlier analysis of some 590 of the donors, a V segment was called functional when productive rearrangements were above 56.7%, and segregating when the standard deviation between donors exceeded 5%. A statistical classification framework was built to diagnose cytomegalovirus status from the catalog of TCR beta chain sequences. V and J gene assignment, in a later analysis, came from comparing TCR nucleotide sequences with IMGT/GENE-DB human TR gene sequences. In a later analysis, CDR3 sequences and most-parsimonious VDJ recombination scenarios were assigned using the TCRdist pipeline. A later analysis defined each TCR beta chain by its CDR3 amino acid sequence plus V-gene family, and excluded reads lacking a unique V-gene family. As a way to deal with suspected cross-contamination and a sequencing artifact, a later analysis dropped over 550 nucleotide sequences that were highly shared and had low generation probability. In a later analysis, a clonal expansion index for each public chain was calculated from normalized within-repertoire ranks of inferred template counts. A later analysis computed generation probabilities with a VDJ recombination model fitted to out-of-frame rearrangements, and checked the results against IGoR. Hypergeometric tests were used in a later analysis to score TCR-TCR, TCR-HLA and TCR-CMV co-occurrence, with a repertoire-size bias correction applied to the TCR pairs. False discovery rates were estimated in a later analysis by permuting HLA or CMV assignments 20 times. In a later analysis, co-occurring TCRs were grouped using DBSCAN, with TCRdist sequence similarity added in when clustering inside HLA-allele-positive subsets. Co-occurrence clustering excluded repertoires with fewer than 30,000 or more than 120,000 public chains, plus five with anomalous nucleotide sharing. The immuneACCESS repertoire file appears here via TCRdb, limited to in-frame rearrangements. These files lack a portion of the clones; in checked studies, under half of the deficit traces to unresolved V genes, and the cause of the others is not known. V, J and clone size were drawn from that table, and D and trimming were deduced from the DNA. The table for this sample lists about 160,000 clones; 70% to 80% of them were counted only once. Of the sample, more than 10% is held by the ten largest clones.

The sample originates from a study of cytomegalovirus exposure and HLA in healthy donors (dated 2017 in TCRdb). Looking at the study overall: An earlier analysis of around 600 of the donors reported roughly 270 Gb of sequence data and roughly 110 million unique TCR beta sequences from around 200 million T cells. Because of strong linkage in the cohort, five DR-DQ haplotypes were treated as single units for association and clustering. The study used immunosequencing to profile the T cell repertoires of approximately 650 subjects and linked those repertoires to cytomegalovirus serostatus. Of the approximately 400 genotyped donors, about 80% fell in the genetic ancestry cluster associated with self-reported Caucasian donors. The aim of the study was to test whether cataloging public T cell receptors could identify signatures of past pathogen exposure. High-throughput TCR immunosequencing, statistical association of individual TCRs with disease status, and machine learning were combined to predict cytomegalovirus infection status. Along with the approximately 650-subject first cohort, a separate validation cohort of around 110 different subjects was used. Among several hundred genotyped donors of the cohort, an average of around 250,000 unique TCR beta nucleotide sequences was sequenced per donor, of which about 19% were non-productive. In a later analysis, previously published TCR beta repertoires from 550 to 750 donors were re-analyzed and high-resolution HLA genotyping was added so that TCR occurrence patterns could be studied. Alongside the repertoire data, information on donor age, sex, ethnicity and CMV serostatus was compiled. The later analysis used no new phenotypic data to find candidate immune exposures, relying instead on TCR beta sequences and their occurrence across donors. A later genetic analysis took genome-wide SNP genotypes for 398 of the 666 donors and used that subset as a discovery cohort. Class I and class II HLA loci were covered by the typing at four-digit resolution. The number of typed donors differed by locus: about 629-630 for A, B, C, DRB1 and DQB1; 500 to 550 for DQA1; around 580 for DPA1; and 400 to 480 for DPB1. Roughly 300 gigabases of sequencing data and around 85 million unique TCR sequences made up an early release that covered approximately 650 HLA-typed donors. All discovery cohort repertoires had been generated on a single sequencing platform. An earlier analysis of fewer than 700 of the donors applied high-throughput TCR beta sequencing to assess whether each TCR beta V gene segment acted as functional or pseudogenic. Here is what the overall study found, with its caveats: CMV serostatus was the only immune exposure information available for the cohort. Assigning TCR associations to individual alleles was difficult when HLA alleles, especially DR and DQ, strongly co-occurred. Specific HLA alleles were associated with 15,000 to 20,000 TCR beta sequences at a false discovery rate of 0.05 in a later analysis. In both the original and validation cohorts, the classifier was reported to diagnose cytomegalovirus status with high specificity and sensitivity. According to a later analysis, TCR association rates differed among HLA loci, with DRB1 alleles showing the most associated TCRs and HLA-C alleles showing the fewest. Presence/absence analyses assumed roughly uniform sequencing depth across donors, an assumption that may not hold. According to a later analysis, most CMV-associated TCR beta chains appeared to be HLA-restricted, and the HLA associations seemed to be driven largely by CMV exposure. Because counts were too low, roughly 16 rarely observed V segments, including chromosome 9 orphons, were excluded from the earlier analysis of several hundred of the donors. Correlated functional status among segregating V segments might reflect linkage disequilibrium, but an unknown experimental factor could not be ruled out. A cluster of highly shared sequence variants was judged likely to represent a technical artifact of the sequencing pipeline. A later analysis found that HLA-associated TCR beta chains were more clonally expanded and had lower generation probabilities than equally common non-associated chains. Three of the identified cytomegalovirus-associated TCR beta chains were confirmed in vitro to be specific for cytomegalovirus antigens. A total of about 150 TCR beta chains were listed by the study as associated with cytomegalovirus. In a later genetic analysis, fewer N-insertions in productive TCRs were reported among donors in an Asian-associated ancestry cluster than the roughly 700-donor mean. The cohort was sequenced for TCR beta chains only, and without alpha or paired-chain data the features that could be detected were limited. In an earlier analysis of under 600 of the donors, most TCR beta V segments were observed in productive rearrangements about 90% or about 30% of the time, broadly matching IMGT annotations. A later analysis reported that several top co-occurrence clusters appeared linked to parvovirus B19, influenza, CMV and Epstein-Barr virus. Most TCR sequences were observed very rarely across donors, whereas some public TCRs were present in many individuals. HLA typing was unavailable for some donors at each locus, so association tests used only the typed subset. V-gene and J-gene trimming of TCR beta chains was associated with a missense DCLRE1C variant in a later genetic analysis, and the association was replicated in an independent cohort. The authors suggested that the approach could potentially be generalized to other disease states and immunological phenotypes. Some IMGT-functional V segments, including TRBV6-2 and TRBV6-3, could not be distinguished by the 87-base-pair reads and were therefore excluded. A further reported finding was that TCR beta sequences accurately predicted the HLA-A and HLA-B alleles for most subjects in the first cohort.

In total, roughly 670 healthy bone marrow donors made up the cohort. At the time of sampling, every cohort member was nominally healthy, though immune exposures that went unrecorded were likely present. The donor tested CMV seropositive, placing the donor among the approximately 290 seropositive members of the cohort. Each donor provided a peripheral blood sample, and peripheral blood mononuclear cells were used for TCR beta sequencing. The Qiagen DNeasy Blood Extraction Kit was used to extract genomic DNA from the blood cell samples. The chain was built from TRBV4-3 and TRBJ2-2; the D region possibly corresponds to TRBD2 (6 bases align). This receptor was taken from a man aged 40-49 years in good health and CMV-seropositive. Material: PBMCs. The encoded CDR3 is CASTEGNTGELFF. Here is the DNA: TGCGCCAGCACGGAGGGGAACACCGGGGAGCTGTTTTTT.